The clone carrying this T cell receptor (beta chain) was detected only once. In the original workflow: Amplifying reference gene primers gave estimates of nucleated cell counts. The data were produced by immunoSEQ multiplex PCR, yet TCRdb's version contains in-frame clones alone and is incomplete. For V, J and clone size, that table is used; D and trimming come from the DNA. Among about 130,000 clones listed, more than 70% were seen once. The sample comes from a study of blood T cell repertoires in COVID-19. Study details: There were acute and convalescent COVID-19 samples, and they came from the United States, Italy and Spain. PBMCs, B-cell-depleted T cells, or T cells provided the cDNA or gDNA that made up the material.

The CDR3 has 16 amino acids. The germline CDR1 and CDR2 sequences are MDHEN and SYDVKM. The ends were cut back, 4 bases at V and 5 bases at J, with 20 bases in the middle. Material for sequencing was peripheral blood. This chain joins TRBV28 and TRBJ2-5, with D possibly matching TRBD1 (5 bases). This receptor was identified in a woman aged 80 or older with acute or convalescent COVID-19. The CDR3 DNA follows: TGTGCCAGCAGTTCCCGGTTGTTGGACATCCTCGAGACCCAGTACTTC. Protein sequence: CASSSRLLDILETQYF.